The next 20 T cell receptor beta chains were all read from a single sample in a study of monozygotic twins with inflammatory bowel disease. TCRdb re-called the 5' RACE reads, yielding one record per CDR3 amino acid sequence without DNA. The ten most abundant clones cover 2% to 2.5% of a sample with 160,000 or so distinct CDR3 sequences. The sample was blood. The source is a human donor with ulcerative colitis or Crohn's disease, or a healthy co-twin of an affected twin (not recorded which).

V gene TRBV19 combines with J gene TRBJ2-1; TCRdb's assignment of TRBD1 cannot be checked, as there is no DNA. The germline gives CDR1 LNHDA, CDR2 SQIVND (reference sequence). This CDR3 spans 15 amino acids. The CDR3 reads CASKSGQSLYNEQFF.

The gene calls are TRBV4-3 and TRBJ2-3; no DNA is available, so the TRBD2 call from TCRdb remains unchecked. The germline V gene encodes CDR1 LGHNA and CDR2 YSLEER. The CDR3 consists of 15 residues. The CDR3 is CASSQETGLGDTQYF.

The chain recombines TRBV7-2 with TRBJ2-7. The CDR3 is 14 amino acids. Germline assignment: CDR1 SGHTA and CDR2 FQGNSA. The chain's CDR3 is CASSSLARAHEQYF.

The chain is built from TRBV4-1 and TRBJ1-4. CDR1 and CDR2 from the germline V gene are MGHRA and YSYEKL. The CDR3 contains 14 residues. CDR3 in amino acids: CASSQENIGDKVFF.

The chain has TRBV20-1 and TRBJ1-4. This CDR3 is 15 amino acids long. The germline V gene has CDR1 DFQATT and CDR2 SNEGSKA (reference sequence). This CDR3 reads CSARDPVMGNEKLFF.

The chain couples TRBV7-2 to TRBJ2-1; there is no DNA to check the TCRdb D call of TRBD2. The CDR3 sequence is 14 residues long. Germline V gene data show CDR1 as SGHTA and CDR2 as FQGNSA. The CDR3 spells CASSQQGWAAEQFF.

V usage is TRBV5-4 and J usage is TRBJ2-6; the D call of TRBD1 rests on TCRdb alone, since no DNA is present to check it. The germline gives CDR1 SGHNT, CDR2 YYREEE (reference sequence). This CDR3 spans 16 amino acids. CDR3 region: CASSPTGNSGANVLTF.

The chain carries TRBV4-2 and TRBJ2-1; TCRdb reports TRBD2, a call that lacks DNA to check it against. The CDR3 has 16 amino acids. The germline V gene encodes CDR1 LGHNA and CDR2 YNFKEQ. This chain's CDR3 is CASSQEGLAGLNEQFF.

The chain employs TRBV7-6 and TRBJ1-1; TCRdb designates TRBD1, a call that cannot be tested without DNA. CDR1 and CDR2 from the germline V gene are SGHVS and FNYEAQ. CDR3 length: 15 amino acids. The CDR3 reads CASSLGGQGRTEAFF.

The chain uses TRBV10-3 and TRBJ2-3; checking the TCRdb D call of TRBD2 is not possible without DNA. CDR1 is ENHRY, CDR2 SYGVKD, per germline. The CDR3 sequence is 14 residues long. The CDR3 reads CATKDYSSTDTQYF.

The chain uses TRBV7-2 and TRBJ2-1. This CDR3 comprises 14 residues. Germline V gene sequence: CDR1 SGHTA, CDR2 FQGNSA. CDR3 sequence: CASSGRRAYNEQFF. The full variable domain, with the rest looked up from reference TRBV7-2 and TRBJ2-1, is GAGVSQSPSNKVTEKGKDVELRCDPISGHTALYWYRQSLGQGLEFLIYFQGNSAPDKSGLPSDRFSAERTGGSVSTLTIQRTQQEDSAVYLCASSGRRAYNEQFFGPGTRLTVL.

The chain combines TRBV20-1 with TRBJ1-6. The CDR3 loop spans 14 amino acids. Germline assignment: CDR1 DFQATT and CDR2 SNEGSKA (reference sequence). The CDR3 spells CSASTPSGNSPLHF.

This chain uses TRBV7-2 with TRBJ1-1. This CDR3 region has 15 residues. Germline V lookup: CDR1 SGHTA, CDR2 FQGNSA. CDR3 residues: CASIYGVAGNTEAFF.

The V and J genes are TRBV7-2 and TRBJ2-1; the D gene TCRdb calls, TRBD2, cannot be checked with no DNA. Germline values: CDR1 SGHTA, CDR2 FQGNSA. The CDR3 is 14 amino acids. The CDR3 is CASSPTPGTSLVFF.

The V call is TRBV4-2, the J call TRBJ1-2. Per the germline V gene, CDR1 is LGHNA and CDR2 is YNFKEQ. This CDR3 contains 14 residues. This CDR3 is CASSQGGRHYGYTF.

The chain has TRBV5-1 and TRBJ1-2. The CDR3 consists of 17 residues. Germline V gene sequence: CDR1 SGHRS, CDR2 YFSETQ. The CDR3 loop reads CASSLYALRDSNYGYTF.

CDR3: CASSYSFGGSYNEQFF. This rearrangement joins TRBV6-2 or TRBV6-3 to TRBJ2-1; the TCRdb D gene call, TRBD1, has no DNA to confirm it. The V gene's germline CDR1 is MNHEY and CDR2 SVGEGT. This CDR3 has 16 amino acids.

The chain carries TRBV3-1 and TRBJ2-1; TCRdb's D call of TRBD2 is untestable without DNA. The length of the CDR3 is 15 residues. CDR1 LGHDT and CDR2 YNNKEL come from the germline V gene (reference sequence). CDR3 amino acids: CASSPASGGYNEQFF.

The rearrangement uses TRBV29-1 and TRBJ2-5. CDR3 length equals 14 residues. Germline assignment: CDR1 SQVTM and CDR2 ANQGSEA. CDR3 loop: CSVEGVGSGETQYF.

The chain is built from TRBV11-2 and TRBJ2-3; TCRdb returns TRBD1, unconfirmable since there is no DNA. Germline V gene data show CDR1 as SGHAT and CDR2 as FQNNGV. This CDR3 has 15 residues. CDR3 residues: CASSRDRGGPDTQYF.